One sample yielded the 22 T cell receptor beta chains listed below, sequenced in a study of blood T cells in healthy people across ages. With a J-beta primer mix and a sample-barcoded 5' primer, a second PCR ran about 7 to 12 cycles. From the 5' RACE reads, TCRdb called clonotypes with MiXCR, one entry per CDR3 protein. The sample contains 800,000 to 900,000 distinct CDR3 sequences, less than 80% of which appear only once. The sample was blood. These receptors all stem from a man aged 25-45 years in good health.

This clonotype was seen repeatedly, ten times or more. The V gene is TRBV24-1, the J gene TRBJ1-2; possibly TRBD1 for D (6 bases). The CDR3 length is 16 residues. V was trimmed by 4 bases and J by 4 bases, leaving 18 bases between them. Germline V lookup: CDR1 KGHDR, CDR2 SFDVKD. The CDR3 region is CATSDPGQSDLYGYTF. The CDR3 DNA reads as TGTGCCACCAGTGACCCCGGACAGTCGGACCTCTATGGCTACACCTTC.

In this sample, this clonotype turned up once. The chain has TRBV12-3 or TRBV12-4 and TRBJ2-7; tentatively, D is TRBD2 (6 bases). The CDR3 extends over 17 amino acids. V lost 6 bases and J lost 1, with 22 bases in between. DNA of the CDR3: TGTGCCAGCAGCTACTCTTTTCGGGAGAAAGGGTCCTACGAGCAGTACTTC. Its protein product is CASSYSFREKGSYEQYF.

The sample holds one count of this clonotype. The CDR3 DNA reads as TGTGCCAGCAGTTTAAAGGGCAGGGGGCTTCGTATCTACGAGCAGTACTTC. Residues: CASSLKGRGLRIYEQYF. The chain is built from TRBV28 and TRBJ2-7; 8 nucleotides agree with TRBD1. Germline CDR1 and CDR2: MDHEN and SYDVKM. The CDR3 consists of 17 residues. V shed 2 bases, J shed 3 bases, and the junction held 12 bases outside the gene matches.

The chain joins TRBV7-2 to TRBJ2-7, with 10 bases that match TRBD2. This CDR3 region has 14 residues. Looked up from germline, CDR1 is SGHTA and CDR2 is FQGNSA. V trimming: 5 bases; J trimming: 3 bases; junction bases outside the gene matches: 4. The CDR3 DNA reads TGTGCCAGCAGCACATCTAGCGGGGGCTACGAGCAGTACTTC. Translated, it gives CASSTSSGGYEQYF.

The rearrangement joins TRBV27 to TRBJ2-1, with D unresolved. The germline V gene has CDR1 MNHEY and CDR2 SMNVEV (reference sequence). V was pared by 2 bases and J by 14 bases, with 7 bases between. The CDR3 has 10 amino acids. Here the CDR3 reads CASSLRVEFF. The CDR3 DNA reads TGTGCCAGCAGTTTAAGGGTCGAGTTCTTC.

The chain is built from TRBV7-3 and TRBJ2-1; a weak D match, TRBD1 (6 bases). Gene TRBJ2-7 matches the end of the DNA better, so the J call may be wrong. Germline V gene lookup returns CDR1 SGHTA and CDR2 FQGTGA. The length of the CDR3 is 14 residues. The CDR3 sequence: CASSTGSAYNEQYF. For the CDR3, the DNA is TGTGCCAGCAGTACAGGGAGTGCCTACAATGAGCAGTACTTC.

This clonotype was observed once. The CDR3 spells CASNSWGGAQYF. In DNA, the CDR3 is TGTGCCAGCAACTCTTGGGGGGGGGCCCAGTACTTC. V is TRBV12-3 or TRBV12-4 and J is TRBJ2-5; TRBD2 agrees at 7 bases. The CDR3 is 12 residues long. The junction had 8 bases not matched to a gene; V was cut back by 7 bases and J by 9 bases.

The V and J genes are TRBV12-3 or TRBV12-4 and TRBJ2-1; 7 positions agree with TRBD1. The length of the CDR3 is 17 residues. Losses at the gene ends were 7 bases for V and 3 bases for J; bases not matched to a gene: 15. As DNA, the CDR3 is TGTGCCAGCATCCCAAAGGTGGCCAGGGGGTACTACAATGAGCAGTTCTTC. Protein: CASIPKVARGYYNEQFF.

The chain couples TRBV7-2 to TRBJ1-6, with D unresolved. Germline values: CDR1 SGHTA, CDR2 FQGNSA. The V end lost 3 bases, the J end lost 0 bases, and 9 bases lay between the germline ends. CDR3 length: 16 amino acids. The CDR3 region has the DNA TGTGCCAGCAGCTTGTACGGAAGCTCCTATAATTCACCCCTCCACTTT. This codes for CASSLYGSSYNSPLHF.

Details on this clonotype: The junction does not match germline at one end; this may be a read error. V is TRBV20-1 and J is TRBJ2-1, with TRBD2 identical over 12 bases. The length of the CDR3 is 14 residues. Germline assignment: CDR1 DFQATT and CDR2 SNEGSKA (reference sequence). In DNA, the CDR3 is TGCAGCAAACTAGCGGGGGGTTTCTACAATGAGCGGTTCTTC. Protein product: CSKLAGGFYNERFF.

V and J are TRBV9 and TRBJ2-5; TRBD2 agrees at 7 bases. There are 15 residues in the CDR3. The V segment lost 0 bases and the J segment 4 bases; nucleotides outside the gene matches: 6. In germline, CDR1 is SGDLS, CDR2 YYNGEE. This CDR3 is CASSVGAGRGETQYF. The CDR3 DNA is TGTGCCAGCAGCGTAGGGGCAGGGAGGGGAGAGACCCAGTACTTC.

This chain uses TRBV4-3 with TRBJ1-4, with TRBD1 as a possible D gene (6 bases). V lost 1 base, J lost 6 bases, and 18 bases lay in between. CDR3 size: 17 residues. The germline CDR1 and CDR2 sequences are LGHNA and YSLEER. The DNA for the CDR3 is TGCGCCAGCAGCCAAGTTTACAGGGTAGGAGGGGATGAAAAACTGTTTTTT. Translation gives CASSQVYRVGGDEKLFF.

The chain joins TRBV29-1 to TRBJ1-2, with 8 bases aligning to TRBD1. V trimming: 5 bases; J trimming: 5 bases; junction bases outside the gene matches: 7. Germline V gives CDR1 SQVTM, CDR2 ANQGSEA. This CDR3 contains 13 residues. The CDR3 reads CSVSGQGTYGYTF. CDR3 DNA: TGCAGCGTTTCTGGACAGGGAACGTATGGCTACACCTTC.

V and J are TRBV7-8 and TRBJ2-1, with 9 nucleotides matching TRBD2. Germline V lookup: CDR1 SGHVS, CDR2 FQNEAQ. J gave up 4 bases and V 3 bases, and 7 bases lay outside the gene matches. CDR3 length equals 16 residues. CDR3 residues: CASSFHSGGVYNEQFF. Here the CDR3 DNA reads TGTGCCAGCAGCTTTCATAGCGGGGGAGTGTACAATGAGCAGTTCTTC.

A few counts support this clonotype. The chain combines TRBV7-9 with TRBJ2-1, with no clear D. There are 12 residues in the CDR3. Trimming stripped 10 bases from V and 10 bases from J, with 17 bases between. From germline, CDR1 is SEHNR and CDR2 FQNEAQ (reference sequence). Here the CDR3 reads CAKDGFSGEQFF. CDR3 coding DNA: TGTGCCAAGGACGGTTTTTCTGGGGAGCAGTTCTTC. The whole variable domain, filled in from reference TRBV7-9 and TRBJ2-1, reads DTGVSQNPRHKITKRGQNVTFRCDPISEHNRLYWYRQTLGQGPEFLTYFQNEAQLEKSRLLSDRFSAERPKGSFSTLEIQRTEQGDSAMYLCAKDGFSGEQFFGPGTRLTVL.

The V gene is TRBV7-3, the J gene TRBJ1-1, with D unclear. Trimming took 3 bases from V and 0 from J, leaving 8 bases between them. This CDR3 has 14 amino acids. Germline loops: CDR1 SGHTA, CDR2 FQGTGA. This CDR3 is CASSLVGMNTEAFF. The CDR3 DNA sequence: TGTGCCAGCAGCTTGGTGGGAATGAACACTGAAGCTTTCTTT.

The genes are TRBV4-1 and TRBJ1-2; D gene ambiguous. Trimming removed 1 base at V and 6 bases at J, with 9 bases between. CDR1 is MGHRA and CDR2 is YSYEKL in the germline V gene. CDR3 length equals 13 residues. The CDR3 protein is CASSQVSLDGYTF. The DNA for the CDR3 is TGCGCCAGCAGCCAAGTATCACTTGATGGCTACACCTTC.

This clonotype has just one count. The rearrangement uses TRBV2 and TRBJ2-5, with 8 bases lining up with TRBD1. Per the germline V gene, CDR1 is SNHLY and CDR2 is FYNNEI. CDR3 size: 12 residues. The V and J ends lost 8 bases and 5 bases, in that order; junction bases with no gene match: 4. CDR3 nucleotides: TGTGCCAGCGAGGACAGGGAGGAGACCCAGTACTTC. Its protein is CASEDREETQYF.

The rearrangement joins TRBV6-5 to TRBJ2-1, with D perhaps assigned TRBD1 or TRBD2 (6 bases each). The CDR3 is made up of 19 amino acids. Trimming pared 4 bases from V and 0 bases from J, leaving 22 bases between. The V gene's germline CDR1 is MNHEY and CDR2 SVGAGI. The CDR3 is CASSFLRGPYHSSYNEQFF. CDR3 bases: TGTGCCAGCAGTTTCCTACGGGGGCCCTACCACAGCTCCTACAATGAGCAGTTCTTC.

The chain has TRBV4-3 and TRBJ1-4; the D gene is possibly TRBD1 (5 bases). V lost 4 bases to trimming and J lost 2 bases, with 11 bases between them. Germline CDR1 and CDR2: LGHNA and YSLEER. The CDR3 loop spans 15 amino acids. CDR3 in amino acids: CASSPTARTNEKLFF. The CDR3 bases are TGCGCCAGCAGCCCGACAGCCCGGACTAATGAAAAACTGTTTTTT.

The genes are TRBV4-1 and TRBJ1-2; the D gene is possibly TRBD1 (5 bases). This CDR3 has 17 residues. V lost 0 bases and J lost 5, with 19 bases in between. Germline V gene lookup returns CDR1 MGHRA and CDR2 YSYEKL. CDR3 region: CASSQDVDPGKFYGYTF. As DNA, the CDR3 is TGCGCCAGCAGCCAAGATGTTGATCCAGGGAAATTTTATGGCTACACCTTC.

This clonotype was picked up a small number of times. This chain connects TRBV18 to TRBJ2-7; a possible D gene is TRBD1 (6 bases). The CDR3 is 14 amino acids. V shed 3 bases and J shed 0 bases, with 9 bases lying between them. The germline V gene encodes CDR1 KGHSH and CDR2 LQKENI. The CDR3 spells CASSPDRTSYEQYF. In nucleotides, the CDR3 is TGTGCCAGCTCACCCGACAGGACCTCCTACGAGCAGTACTTC.